Reported below is one T cell receptor (beta chain). The CDR3 has 13 residues. V shed 0 bases and J shed 6 bases, with 6 bases lying between them. Germline-derived CDR1 and CDR2 are SGHTA and FQGNSA. This sample is drawn from a study of T-cell memory formation after mild COVID-19. Each CDR3 protein gets one entry after TCRdb re-called the 5' RACE reads with MiXCR. The sample has approximately 300,000 distinct CDR3 sequences; roughly 15% are singletons. Material for sequencing was PBMCs or a T cell subset sorted from them (not recorded which). The receptor was isolated from a man aged 18 to 30 who had mild COVID-19 (a few samples of this study predate the infection). Cell type and time point are not known. The chain carries TRBV7-2 and TRBJ1-5; D gene ambiguous. In DNA, the CDR3 is TGTGCCAGCAGCTTAGCGTCGCCTCAGCCCCAGCATTTT. It encodes CASSLASPQPQHF.